The 20 T cell receptor beta chains reported below all come from one sample, sequenced in a study of T cells after yellow fever vaccination. One entry per CDR3 protein results from TCRdb running MiXCR on the 5' RACE reads. This sample has under 550,000 distinct CDR3 sequences, with 21% found just once. Sequencing used PBMCs, obtained less than 25 days after the first yellow fever vaccination. These receptors came from a man aged 18-30 years who received the YFV17D yellow fever vaccine.

The chain recombines TRBV20-1 with TRBJ1-5; D unresolved. Germline V CDR1 and CDR2: DFQATT, SNEGSKA (reference sequence). Trimming removed 4 bases at V and 4 bases at J, with 8 bases between. The CDR3 loop spans 12 amino acids. CDR3 loop: CSATQGNQPQHF. The CDR3, as DNA: TGCAGTGCTACCCAAGGAAATCAGCCCCAGCATTTT.

This clonotype showed up just a few times. The chain's CDR3 is CASSLGHRDAYNEQFF. CDR3 nucleotide sequence: TGTGCCAGCAGCTTAGGGCACAGGGATGCCTACAATGAGCAGTTCTTC. The rearrangement uses TRBV7-3 and TRBJ2-1, with D maybe TRBD1 (6 bases). Germline values: CDR1 SGHTA, CDR2 FQGTGA. The CDR3 covers 16 residues. Deletions cut 2 bases from V and 2 bases from J, with 13 bases between.

This clonotype occurred a few times. The chain couples TRBV20-1 to TRBJ1-1; D is unclear. Germline loops: CDR1 DFQATT, CDR2 SNEGSKA (reference sequence). The CDR3 extends over 12 amino acids. V was trimmed by 3 bases and J by 0 bases, leaving 5 bases between them. CDR3 residues: CSARRMNTEAFF. The DNA for the CDR3 is TGCAGTGCTAGGCGGATGAACACTGAAGCTTTCTTT.

This clonotype was counted only a few times. CDR3 protein: CASSSGGAGANVLTF. CDR3 sequence (DNA): TGTGCCAGCAGTTCCGGGGGCGCTGGGGCCAACGTCCTGACTTTC. The V gene is TRBV6-5, the J gene TRBJ2-6, with D perhaps given as TRBD1 or TRBD2 (6 bases each). The ends were cut back, 4 bases at V and 2 bases at J, with 9 bases in the middle. The CDR3 runs to 15 residues. Germline V gives CDR1 MNHEY, CDR2 SVGAGI.

The genes are TRBV24-1 and TRBJ2-1; D gene uncertain. With 0 bases removed from V and 9 bases from J, the gap between germline ends came to 8 bases. CDR1 KGHDR and CDR2 SFDVKD come from the germline V gene. This CDR3 spans 13 amino acids. CDR3 protein: CATSDLHSTEQFF. The CDR3 region has the DNA TGTGCCACCAGTGATTTGCATAGTACTGAGCAGTTCTTC.

The chain recombines TRBV29-1 with TRBJ2-7; the match to TRBD2 covers 10 bases. The CDR3 extends over 13 amino acids. The V segment lost 7 bases and the J segment 2 bases; nucleotides outside the gene matches: 5. In germline, CDR1 is SQVTM, CDR2 ANQGSEA. This chain's CDR3 is CSGTSGVTYEQYF. For the CDR3, the DNA is TGCAGCGGAACTAGCGGGGTAACCTACGAGCAGTACTTC.

This clonotype was counted a few times. The chain combines TRBV4-2 with TRBJ1-1; TRBD1 agrees at 8 bases. V gave up 0 bases and J gave up 14 bases; unmatched junction bases: 8. The CDR3 loop spans 13 amino acids. Germline assignment: CDR1 LGHNA and CDR2 YNFKEQ. In DNA, the CDR3 is TGTGCCAGCAGCCAAGAGATCCGGGACAGGTCGTTCTTT. Its protein product is CASSQEIRDRSFF.

For this clonotype: Sequence at one end of the junction differs from germline and may be a read error. CDR3 amino acids: CSVEWEMDYELYF. In DNA, the CDR3 is TGCAGCGTTGAGTGGGAGATGGACTACGAGCTGTACTTC. The J gene is TRBJ2-7, the V gene TRBV29-1, with D perhaps TRBD2 (6 bases). CDR1 is SQVTM and CDR2 is ANQGSEA in the germline V gene. The CDR3 has 13 amino acids.

The genes are TRBV7-2 and TRBJ2-5, with 13 positions matching TRBD2. The germline CDR1 and CDR2 sequences are SGHTA and FQGNSA. Losses at the gene ends were 3 bases for V and 9 bases for J; bases not matched to a gene: 7. The CDR3 is 15 amino acids. The CDR3 spells CASSFAGTSGVAQYF. DNA of the CDR3: TGTGCCAGCAGCTTCGCCGGGACTAGCGGGGTGGCCCAGTACTTC.

The gene calls are TRBV27 and TRBJ2-3, with a possible D match to TRBD2 (6 bases). The CDR3 is made up of 15 amino acids. V shed 3 bases and J shed 5 bases, with 15 bases lying between them. In germline, CDR1 is MNHEY, CDR2 SMNVEV (reference sequence). The CDR3 sequence: CASSFLAGRGDTQYF. The CDR3 DNA sequence: TGTGCCAGCAGTTTTCTGGCGGGGCGGGGAGATACGCAGTATTTT.

This chain uses TRBV7-9 with TRBJ1-2, with no clear D. The CDR3 consists of 14 residues. CDR1 and CDR2 (germline): SEHNR, FQNEAQ (reference sequence). Deletions cut 7 bases from V and 8 bases from J, with 20 bases between. The CDR3: CASTITTTAGGYTF. In DNA form, the CDR3 reads TGTGCCAGCACCATAACGACGACCGCGGGAGGCTACACCTTC. Complete variable domain (other parts from reference TRBV7-9 and TRBJ1-2): DTGVSQNPRHKITKRGQNVTFRCDPISEHNRLYWYRQTLGQGPEFLTYFQNEAQLEKSRLLSDRFSAERPKGSFSTLEIQRTEQGDSAMYLCASTITTTAGGYTFGSGTRLTVV.

This clonotype was counted only a few times. The chain joins TRBV12-3 or TRBV12-4 to TRBJ2-3; D call uncertain. This CDR3 contains 12 residues. V was clipped by 5 bases and J by 4 bases, with 7 bases between them. This chain's CDR3 is CASSIYSDTQYF. CDR3 nucleotides: TGTGCCAGCAGTATTTATTCAGATACGCAGTATTTT.

This clonotype was detected only a few times. The chain links TRBV7-9 to TRBJ2-5, with 8 bases identical to TRBD1. CDR1 is SEHNR, CDR2 FQNEAQ, per germline (reference sequence). The CDR3 is made up of 14 amino acids. With 1 base clipped from V and 5 bases from J, the junction kept 3 bases outside the gene matches. In nucleotides, the CDR3 is TGTGCCAGCAGCTTAGACAGGGACAGGGAGACCCAGTACTTC. It encodes CASSLDRDRETQYF.

V and J are TRBV9 and TRBJ2-7, with D possibly being TRBD1 (6 bases). Germline V lookup: CDR1 SGDLS, CDR2 YYNGEE. This CDR3 is built from 14 residues. The V end was cut by 4 bases, the J end by 6 bases, with 17 bases between. The CDR3 spells CASSPEGDHGEQYV. In DNA form, the CDR3 reads TGTGCCAGCAGCCCAGAGGGGGACCATGGCGAGCAGTACGTC.

The table lists this clonotype with a few counts. V and J are TRBV4-3 and TRBJ2-7; 9 nucleotides align to TRBD1. Germline CDR1 LGHNA, CDR2 YSLEER. This CDR3 has 17 residues. Germline trimming cut 0 bases from V and 2 bases from J; bases unmatched to any gene: 8. The CDR3 loop reads CASSQDTGTGFTYEQYF. The CDR3 DNA reads as TGCGCCAGCAGCCAAGATACGGGGACAGGGTTCACCTACGAGCAGTACTTC.

In its sample, this clonotype was seen a few times. The chain has TRBV11-1 and TRBJ2-7, with 11 nucleotides matching TRBD2. The CDR3 sequence is 18 residues long. Looked up from germline, CDR1 is SGHAT and CDR2 is FQDESV (reference sequence). J gave up 4 bases and V 5 bases, and 16 bases lay outside the gene matches. The CDR3 DNA follows: TGTGCCAGCAGCGTCGTGGGTCGCGCCGGGACTAGCGGTTACGAGCAGTACTTC. Translating gives CASSVVGRAGTSGYEQYF.

DNA of the CDR3: TGTGCCAGCAGTCTGTACGGGGGGGGTAACACCGGGGAGCTGTTTTTT. It encodes CASSLYGGGNTGELFF. This chain joins TRBV25-1 and TRBJ2-2, with TRBD2 matching 8 bases. CDR1 is MGHDK, CDR2 SYGVNS, per germline. Losses at the gene ends were 5 bases for V and 2 bases for J; bases not matched to a gene: 7. This CDR3 is built from 16 residues.

The V and J genes are TRBV4-3 and TRBJ2-1; D is ambiguous. Germline V gene data show CDR1 as LGHNA and CDR2 as YSLEER. V dropped 4 bases and J dropped 6 bases, with 13 bases sitting between them. This CDR3 comprises 14 residues. The CDR3: CASSPRWARNEQFF. The CDR3 bases are TGCGCCAGCAGCCCCCGATGGGCTCGCAATGAGCAGTTCTTC.

A few counts support this clonotype. This rearrangement joins TRBV7-2 to TRBJ2-3, with D possibly being TRBD1 or TRBD2 (6 bases each). Germline CDR1 reads SGHTA; CDR2 reads FQGNSA. V lost 8 bases and J lost 11, with 17 bases in between. The length of the CDR3 is 12 residues. The CDR3 region is CASGRGPDRQYF. The DNA for the CDR3 is TGTGCCAGCGGCCGGGGGCCGGATCGGCAGTATTTT. The whole variable domain, remainder taken from reference TRBV7-2 and TRBJ2-3, is GAGVSQSPSNKVTEKGKDVELRCDPISGHTALYWYRQSLGQGLEFLIYFQGNSAPDKSGLPSDRFSAERTGGSVSTLTIQRTQQEDSAVYLCASGRGPDRQYFGPGTRLTVL.

A few counts support this clonotype. This chain connects TRBV5-1 to TRBJ2-3; 7 nucleotides match TRBD1. CDR1 is SGHRS, CDR2 YFSETQ, per germline. V lost 3 bases and J lost 2; bases outside the gene matches: 6. The CDR3 contains 15 residues. CDR3 protein: CASSSDRVFTDTQYF. The CDR3 DNA reads TGCGCCAGCAGCTCTGACAGGGTGTTCACAGATACGCAGTATTTT.